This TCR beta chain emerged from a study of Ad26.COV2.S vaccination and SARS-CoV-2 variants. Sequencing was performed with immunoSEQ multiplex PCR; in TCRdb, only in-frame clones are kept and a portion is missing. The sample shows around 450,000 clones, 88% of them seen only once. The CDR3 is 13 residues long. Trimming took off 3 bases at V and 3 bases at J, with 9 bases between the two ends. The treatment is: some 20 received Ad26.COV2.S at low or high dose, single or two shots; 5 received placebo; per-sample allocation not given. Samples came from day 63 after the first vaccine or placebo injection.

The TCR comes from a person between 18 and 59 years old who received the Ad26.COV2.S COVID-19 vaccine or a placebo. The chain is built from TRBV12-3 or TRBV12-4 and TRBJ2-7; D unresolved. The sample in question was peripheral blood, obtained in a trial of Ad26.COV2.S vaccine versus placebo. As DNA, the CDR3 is TGTGCCAGCAGTTTCCTTGGGCTCTACGAGCAGTACTTC. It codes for CASSFLGLYEQYF.